This entry is about one TCR beta chain. This clone has a handful of counts. Its antigen remains undetermined. No base quality values were provided; no much bigger clone lies one nucleotide off. The data were taken from a study of blood T cell repertoires in COVID-19 (TCRdb year 2020). Regarding the complete study: Samples from collaborators originated in the United States, Italy and Spain and spanned both the acute and convalescent phases of COVID-19. The material from the prospective study consisted of cDNA or gDNA derived from T cells, B-cell-depleted T cells, or PBMCs. The dataset comprised deeply sampled blood TCRbeta repertoires from subjects exposed to, actively infected with, or recovered from COVID-19. The repertoires were released in a freely available public database meant as a resource for research on the immune response to SARS-CoV-2. The samples were drawn from two sources: the first 160 participants of the ongoing ImmuneRACE study, and approximately 1,300 subjects contributed by 6 global collaborators. The sample metadata nearly always contained a de-identified subject ID, COVID-19 status, age in years and sex. HLA class I and class II types, where available, came from metadata supplied by the sample provider rather than from assay-based typing. Findings and caveats that apply to the study as a whole: The quantity of clinical and demographic metadata differed by source and by participant and was supplied without curation.

Participants in the prospective study were aged roughly 18 to 100 years, lived in under 30 United States geographic areas, and enrolled through a virtual design. In the prospective study, participants were assigned to cohorts based on the clinical history participants reported in a screening survey and a study questionnaire. For ImmuneRACE Cohort 3, a participant was defined as recovered based on two consecutive negative NP/OP PCR tests, clearance by a healthcare professional, or resolution of symptoms. Mobile phlebotomists in the prospective study collected whole blood, serum and a nasopharyngeal or oropharyngeal swab from every participant. Participants in the prospective study had the option to provide additional blood draws and questionnaires over a roughly 2-month period. Prospective study blood samples were shipped either frozen or at room temperature before DNA extraction. The V and J ends are trimmed by 8 bases and 5 bases, leaving 18 bases between them. Its CDR3 holds 15 amino acids, cysteine through phenylalanine. Only the CDR3 part of the read is kept: 45 bases, read in frame from the first base. The germline V gene sets CDR1 to MNHEY and CDR2 to SVGAGI.

The immunoSEQ Assay, a bias-controlled multiplex PCR, was used to amplify TCRbeta CDR3 regions from genomic DNA. Per the original workflow: The number of nucleated cells in each sample was estimated by amplification of reference gene primers within the assay. Sequence reads were collapsed and filtered to measure the absolute abundance of every unique TCRbeta CDR3 rearrangement. Productive Simpson clonality was computed per sample as the square root of Simpson's diversity index over productive rearrangements. TCRdb provides this immuneACCESS table in a form limited to in-frame rearrangements. Some clones are lacking; in checked studies, under half of them reflect an unresolved V gene, and why the rest are absent is not known. For V, J and clone size, that table is used; D and trimming come from the DNA. The sample table lists 110,000 to 150,000 clones, around 82% of them with a count of one. The leading ten clones occupy approximately 6% of the sample.

The TCR originated in a woman aged 45-59 years who had recovered from COVID-19. The chain employs TRBV6-5 and TRBJ1-4; 5 matching bases give a weak D call of TRBD1. Material: PBMCs or T cells enriched from blood (not recorded which). The CDR3 in this case is CASRRGVVGNEKLFF. The nucleotide sequence reads TGTGCCAGCCGACGGGGGGTAGTGGGCAATGAAAAACTGTTTTTT.